The present TCR beta chain was sequenced within a study of cytomegalovirus exposure and HLA in healthy donors. Between the trimmed V and J ends, which lost 5 bases and 3 bases, there was a span of 11 bases. Germline CDR1 MDHEN, CDR2 SYDVKM. The CDR3 totals 13 residues. The PCR was carried out with 60 Vbeta primers and 13 Jbeta primers. Only in-frame clones appear in the TCRdb table, and some are missing; sequencing was by immunoSEQ multiplex PCR. This table has approximately 190,000 clones, 81% appearing once. The clonotype originates from a man in his forties or fifties in good health and CMV-seropositive. This chain links TRBV28 with TRBJ2-7; D gene unclear. Sequenced sample: PBMCs. Here the CDR3 reads CASSAPGIYEQYF. CDR3 coding DNA: TGTGCCAGCAGTGCCCCAGGCATCTACGAGCAGTACTTC.